This T cell receptor beta chain is from a study of CD8+ T cells in alopecia areata. Study results and caveats: During tofacitinib treatment, many expanded lesional clones remained in scalp and blood.

Investigators isolated RNA and reverse transcribed it into cDNA to act as the sequencing template. Only in-frame clones appear in the TCRdb table, and some are missing; sequencing was by immunoSEQ multiplex PCR. The table lists under 350,000 clones, roughly 64% of them singletons. This clone came up a few times. The antigen is not known. The CDR3 is made up of 14 amino acids. The J segment lost 2 bases and the V segment lost 5 bases, leaving 6 bases of the junction unmatched. CDR1 MNHEY and CDR2 SVGAGI come from the germline V gene. As for treatment: oral pan-JAK inhibitor, 5-10 mg twice daily. V is TRBV6-5 and J is TRBJ2-7; 7 positions agree with TRBD1. This clonotype was sampled from a human donor with alopecia areata. The starting material was CD4+ T cells sorted from blood, obtained at week 24, from a patient treated with tofacitinib. The CDR3 DNA sequence: TGTGCCAGCAGTGGGACAGACGTTACCTACGAGCAGTACTTC. Its protein is CASSGTDVTYEQYF.